The clone carrying this T cell receptor (beta chain) occurred many times. These data belong to a study of regulatory T cells in long-lasting Graves disease. In building TCR beta libraries, iRepertoire HTBI primers were used together with Arm-PCR of CDR3 regions. TCRdb fed the multiplex PCR reads into MiXCR, producing one record per CDR3 protein. The sample has hundreds of thousands of distinct CDR3 sequences, roughly 15% seen once. Documented time point: newly diagnosed GD, antithyroid drugs for less than 3 months. RNA isolated from PBMCs was used to make the TCR library. The sample also formed part of further work on T cells in Graves' hyperthyroidism and ophthalmopathy. That source reports: Stability of Graves' hyperthyroidism was defined as absent ophthalmopathy progression within 18 months. HTBI primers were used for first-round RT-PCR of the TCR CDR3.

The sequence came from a woman in her twenties or thirties with Graves disease. The sample was peripheral blood mononuclear cells (PBMCs), taken at new diagnosis, from a patient treated with antithyroid drugs.

CDR3 protein: CASSRTSTGQTYEQYF. In DNA, the CDR3 is TGTGCCAGCAGCCGCACGTCTACGGGACAGACCTACGAGCAGTACTTC. The V and J genes are TRBV3-1 and TRBJ2-7; 7 positions match TRBD1. With V trimmed by 4 bases and J by 2 bases, 11 bases remained unmatched. The CDR3 covers 16 residues. Germline loops: CDR1 LGHDT, CDR2 YNNKEL (reference sequence).